The following is a T cell receptor beta chain sequence with its context. Antigen unknown. In every patient, relapse followed autologous stem cell transplantation, while exposure to brentuximab vedotin differed. When best responses were assessed, they were complete response, partial response or progressive disease. Trimming took 7 bases from V and 5 from J, leaving 12 bases between them. The CDR3 spans 13 residues. Germline-derived CDR1 and CDR2 are SGHRS and YFSETQ. Assay: immunoSEQ multiplex PCR; the TCRdb copy retains only in-frame clones and omits some. The table shows about 11,000 clones, with more than 75% occurring only once. This specimen comes from a study of PD-1 blockade in classical Hodgkin lymphoma. Study background: Each patient was given nivolumab 3 mg/kg through a vein every 2 weeks. Study-wide findings and caveats: Undefined causes, possibly disease activity or prior therapy, underlie the repertoire differences. The study found that TCR diversity rose significantly by C4D1 in CD4+ but not CD8+ cells.

This sample comprised peripheral blood mononuclear cells (PBMCs), obtained before the second cycle of nivolumab. The clonotype comes from a human donor with classical Hodgkin lymphoma. The chain uses TRBV5-1 and TRBJ2-2, with a possible D match to TRBD1 (6 bases). CDR3 amino acids: CASGSGQTGELFF. The CDR3 nucleotides read TGCGCCAGCGGCTCTGGACAGACCGGGGAGCTGTTTTTT.